The clone carrying this T cell receptor (beta chain) was seen ten or more times. Its antigen remains unknown. This specimen comes from a study of response to subunit inactivated influenza vaccine. Study-level findings and limits: Authors suggested few new T cells are recruited by each seasonal influenza vaccination.

The CDR3 spans 18 residues. V trimming: 7 bases; J trimming: 2 bases; junction bases outside the gene matches: 10. Germline CDR1 is MDHEN and CDR2 is SYDVKM. TCRdb fed the RT-PCR reads into MiXCR, producing one record per CDR3 protein. Of more than 600,000 distinct CDR3 sequences in the sample, less than 20% are singletons; the top ten hold 9.5% to 13%. This TCR was sampled from a man aged 50 to 60 who received an inactivated influenza vaccine. The sample in question was PBMCs from blood, obtained roughly 5 days after vaccination. The gene calls are TRBV28 and TRBJ2-1, with 14 bases that match TRBD2. The CDR3 region has the DNA TGTGCCAGCATCCTCGGGACTAGCGGGGGCCCTACCTACAATGAGCAGTTCTTC. It yields the protein CASILGTSGGPTYNEQFF.